This T cell receptor (beta chain) is drawn from a study of cytotoxic CD8 clonotypes in ibrutinib-treated CLL. The CDR3 runs to 16 residues. J lost 4 bases, V lost 6 bases, and 11 bases had no gene match. From germline, CDR1 is MNHEY and CDR2 SMNVEV (reference sequence). Libraries were prepared by immunoSEQ multiplex PCR; TCRdb keeps only in-frame clonotypes and omits some of them. The data contain 150,000 to 250,000 clones, about two thirds of them singletons. This TCR came from a human donor with chronic lymphocytic leukemia. Material: PBMCs, obtained after 24 months of ibrutinib treatment. The chain employs TRBV27 and TRBJ2-1, with 8 bases fitting TRBD1. CDR3 in amino acids: CASSMMTGALYNEQFF. CDR3 nucleotide sequence: TGTGCCAGCAGCATGATGACAGGGGCCCTTTACAATGAGCAGTTCTTC.